These 16 T cell receptor beta chains were all obtained from the same sample, sequenced in a study of shared clonotypes between healthy human individuals. Using immunoSEQ multiplex PCR, the repertoire was profiled, and TCRdb retains in-frame clones only, with some absent. The sample gives 1.5 million to 2.5 million clones, roughly 95% of which show up once; 1.2% is in the top ten. Naive CD8 cells comprised CD45RO-negative, CCR7-positively selected cells, excluding terminally differentiated effector memory CD45RA+ cells. Sequenced material: naive CD8+ T cells sorted from blood. The receptors stem from a man younger than 35 in good health.

A word on this clone: Other DNA sequences within the sample encode an identical CDR3. The chain carries TRBV9 and TRBJ2-7; TRBD2 matches at 7 bases. Germline V gene lookup returns CDR1 SGDLS and CDR2 YYNGEE. Trimming took 2 bases from V and 2 from J; bases not matched to a gene: 4. There are 14 residues in the CDR3. The CDR3 sequence is CASSVGGSTYEQYF. The CDR3 DNA follows: TGTGCCAGCAGCGTGGGAGGGTCTACCTACGAGCAGTACTTC.

The rearrangement uses TRBV9 and TRBJ1-2, with 9 bases lining up with TRBD1. The V gene's germline CDR1 is SGDLS and CDR2 YYNGEE. The ends lost 3 bases at V and 2 bases at J; junction bases unmatched: 5. The CDR3 sequence is 15 residues long. The CDR3 DNA is TGTGCCAGCAGCGGACGACAGGGGGTAAACTATGGCTACACCTTC. Residues: CASSGRQGVNYGYTF.

The chain links TRBV19 to TRBJ2-3; no reliable D call. Looked up from germline, CDR1 is LNHDA and CDR2 is SQIVND (reference sequence). V was pared by 3 bases and J by 2 bases, with 6 bases between. The CDR3 has 13 residues. CDR3 sequence: CASSISPTDTQYF. CDR3 nucleotide sequence: TGTGCCAGTAGTATTAGCCCCACAGATACGCAGTATTTT.

The chain employs TRBV5-1 and TRBJ2-5; D might be TRBD1 or TRBD2, each matching 5 bases. With 4 bases removed from V and 4 bases from J, the gap between germline ends came to 20 bases. Germline CDR1 and CDR2: SGHRS and YFSETQ. The CDR3 spans 16 residues. The CDR3 DNA is TGCGCCAGCAGCATTTCCGGGACCACCCCCCCAGAGACCCAGTACTTC. Its protein is CASSISGTTPPETQYF.

The chain couples TRBV5-1 to TRBJ2-7; D ambiguous. Looked up from germline, CDR1 is SGHRS and CDR2 is YFSETQ. The CDR3 loop spans 13 amino acids. The V and J ends lost 0 bases and 5 bases respectively, with 9 bases between them. DNA of the CDR3: TGCGCCAGCAGCTTGGAGGTTTTCGACGAGCAGTACTTC. It codes for CASSLEVFDEQYF.

The chain combines TRBV4-3 with TRBJ1-6; D ambiguous. The CDR3 runs to 15 residues. In germline, CDR1 is LGHNA, CDR2 YSLEER. V lost 0 bases and J lost 4, with 7 bases in between. CDR3 residues: CASSQDTAYNSPLHF. CDR3 nucleotide sequence: TGCGCCAGCAGCCAAGATACGGCATATAATTCACCCCTCCACTTT.

The rearrangement joins TRBV15 to TRBJ2-7; the D is unclear. CDR3 length: 14 amino acids. From germline, CDR1 is LNHNV and CDR2 YYDKDF (reference sequence). Trimming took off 3 bases at V and 2 bases at J, with 11 bases between the two ends. As DNA, the CDR3 is TGTGCCACCAGCAGTCCTCACGGGCCCTACGAGCAGTACTTC. Its translation is CATSSPHGPYEQYF.

The CDR3 bases are TGTGCCAGCAGTACGACTTCTAGCACAGATACGCAGTATTTT. Its protein is CASSTTSSTDTQYF. The chain recombines TRBV6-5 with TRBJ2-3; D unresolved. Per germline, CDR1 MNHEY and CDR2 SVGAGI. Trimming took 5 bases from V and 0 from J, leaving 9 bases between them. The length of the CDR3 is 14 residues.

This clone was observed once. V and J are TRBV13 and TRBJ2-7; D possibly corresponds to TRBD1 (5 bases). CDR1 and CDR2 (germline): PRHDT, FYEKMQ (reference sequence). The CDR3 is made up of 13 amino acids. V gave up 2 bases and J gave up 5 bases, with 10 bases separating them. The CDR3 DNA follows: TGTGCCAGCAGCTTAAACAGGCAGAACGAGCAGTACTTC. The encoded protein is CASSLNRQNEQYF.

On this clone itself: The same CDR3 arises from other DNA sequences in this sample as well. The rearrangement links TRBV27 to TRBJ2-7; no firm D call. Trimming shortened V by 3 bases and J by 3 bases, and 6 bases separated the two germline ends. In germline, CDR1 is MNHEY, CDR2 SMNVEV (reference sequence). This CDR3 is 12 amino acids long. The DNA of the CDR3 is TGTGCCAGCAGTTTTTCAGGCTACGAGCAGTACTTC. It translates to CASSFSGYEQYF.

This clone has only one observation. The V gene is TRBV9, the J gene TRBJ2-2; TRBD2 matches at 11 bases. Germline CDR1 and CDR2: SGDLS and YYNGEE. The CDR3 runs to 18 residues. J gave up 4 bases and V 0 bases, and 8 bases lay outside the gene matches. The CDR3 is CASSVAVSGGAGTGELFF. The CDR3, as DNA: TGTGCCAGCAGCGTAGCGGTTAGCGGGGGGGCTGGCACCGGGGAGCTGTTTTTT.

V and J are TRBV7-6 and TRBJ1-3; 7 bases agree with TRBD1. Germline assignment: CDR1 SGHVS and CDR2 FNYEAQ. The V and J ends lost 4 bases and 0 bases, in that order; junction bases with no gene match: 12. CDR3 size: 18 residues. CDR3 protein: CASSSPLTTGSSGNTIYF. The CDR3 coding sequence is TGTGCCAGCAGCTCCCCCTTAACGACAGGGAGCTCTGGAAACACCATATATTTT. Looking up the rest from reference TRBV7-6 and TRBJ1-3 gives the full variable domain: GAGVSQSPRYKVTKRGQDVALRCDPISGHVSLYWYRQALGQGPEFLTYFNYEAQQDKSGLPNDRFSAERPEGSISTLTIQRTEQRDSAMYRCASSSPLTTGSSGNTIYFGEGSWLTVV.

CDR3 in DNA: TGTGCCAGCAGCTTAGATGAAGGAGGTGAGCAGTTCTTC. Translating gives CASSLDEGGEQFF. V usage is TRBV11-3 and J usage is TRBJ2-1, with D maybe TRBD2 (5 bases). CDR1 and CDR2 from the germline V gene are SGHNT and YENEEA. V lost 0 bases, J lost 9 bases, and 9 bases lay in between. The CDR3 consists of 13 residues. The full variable domain, its missing parts supplied by reference TRBV11-3 and TRBJ2-1, is EAGVVQSPRYKIIEKKQPVAFWCNPISGHNTLYWYLQNLGQGPELLIRYENEEAVDDSQLPKDRFSAERLKGVDSTLKIQPAELGDSAVYLCASSLDEGGEQFFGPGTRLTVL.

V gene TRBV29-1 combines with J gene TRBJ2-1; D call uncertain. This CDR3 has 17 residues. Germline-derived CDR1 and CDR2 are SQVTM and ANQGSEA. V gave up 2 bases and J gave up 7 bases, with 24 bases separating them. The CDR3 nucleotides read TGCAGCGTTGAATTGACCTCCGGCGGACGGTTGTGGAATGAGCAGTTCTTC. It is translated as CSVELTSGGRLWNEQFF.

This chain links TRBV4-1 with TRBJ1-6; 10 nucleotides line up with TRBD1. Per germline, CDR1 MGHRA and CDR2 YSYEKL. V gave up 1 base and J gave up 9 bases; unmatched junction bases: 9. The CDR3 has 17 residues. CDR3 coding DNA: TGCGCCAGCAGCCAAGCTCCGCCGGGACAGGGGACTTCACCCCTCCACTTT. Its translation is CASSQAPPGQGTSPLHF.

The chain employs TRBV5-6 and TRBJ2-5; D unresolved. Matching the DNA end better, TRBJ2-7 makes the J call doubtful. Germline values: CDR1 SGHDT, CDR2 YYEEEE. The CDR3 is 14 residues long. CDR3: CASSFGLNSYEQYF. CDR3 bases: TGTGCCAGCAGCTTCGGGCTGAACTCCTACGAGCAGTACTTC.